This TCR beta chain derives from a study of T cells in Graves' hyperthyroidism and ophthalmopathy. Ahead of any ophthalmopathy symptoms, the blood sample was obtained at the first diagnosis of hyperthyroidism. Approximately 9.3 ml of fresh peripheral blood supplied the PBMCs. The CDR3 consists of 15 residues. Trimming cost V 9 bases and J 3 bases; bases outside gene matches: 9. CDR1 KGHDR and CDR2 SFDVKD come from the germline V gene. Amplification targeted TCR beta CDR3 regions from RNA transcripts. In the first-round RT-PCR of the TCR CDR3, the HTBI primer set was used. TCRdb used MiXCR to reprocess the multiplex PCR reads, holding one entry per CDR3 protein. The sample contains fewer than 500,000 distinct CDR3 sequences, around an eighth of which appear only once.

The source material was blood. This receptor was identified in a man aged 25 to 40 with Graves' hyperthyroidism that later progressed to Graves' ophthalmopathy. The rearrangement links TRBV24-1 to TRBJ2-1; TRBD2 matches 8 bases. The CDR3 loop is CATRGGGGDYNEQFF. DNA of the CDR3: TGTGCCACCCGGGGGGGGGGGGGGGACTACAATGAGCAGTTCTTC.